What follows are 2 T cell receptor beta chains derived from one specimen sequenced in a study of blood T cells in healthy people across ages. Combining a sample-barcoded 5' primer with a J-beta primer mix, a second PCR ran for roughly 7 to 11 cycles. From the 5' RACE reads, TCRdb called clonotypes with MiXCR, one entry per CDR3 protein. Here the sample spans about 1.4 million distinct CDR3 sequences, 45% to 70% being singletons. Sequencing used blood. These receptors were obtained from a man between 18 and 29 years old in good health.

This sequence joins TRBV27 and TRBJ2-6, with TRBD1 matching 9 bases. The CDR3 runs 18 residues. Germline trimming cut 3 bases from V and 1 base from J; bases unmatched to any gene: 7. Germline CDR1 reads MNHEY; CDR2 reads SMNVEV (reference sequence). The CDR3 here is CASSFMGGQGSGANVLTF. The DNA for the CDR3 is TGTGCCAGCAGTTTTATGGGGGGACAGGGATCTGGGGCCAACGTCCTGACTTTC.

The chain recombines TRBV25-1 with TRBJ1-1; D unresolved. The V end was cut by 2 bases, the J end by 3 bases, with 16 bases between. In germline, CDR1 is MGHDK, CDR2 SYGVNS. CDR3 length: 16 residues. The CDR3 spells CASSEDPRLADTEAFF. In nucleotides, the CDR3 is TGTGCCAGCAGTGAAGATCCCAGGCTTGCGGACACTGAAGCTTTCTTT.